Shown below are 22 T cell receptor beta chains from a single sample sequenced in a study of OX40 agonist ivuxolimab in advanced cancers. The table came from immunoSEQ multiplex PCR; TCRdb's copy has only in-frame clones and leaves some out. The sample yields approximately 50,000 clones, 84% seen once. Sequenced material: CD4+ or CD8+ T cells sorted from blood, taken in a trial of the OX40 agonist ivuxolimab. These receptors originate from an adult with an advanced solid tumor such as melanoma, head and neck, liver or kidney cancer.

The gene calls are TRBV15 and TRBJ2-2; a weak D match, TRBD2 (7 bases). The CDR3 has 16 residues. The germline V gene encodes CDR1 LNHNV and CDR2 YYDKDF (reference sequence). The V end lost 1 base, the J end lost 6 bases, and 15 bases lay between the germline ends. The CDR3 sequence: CATSRVGGAVAGELFF. CDR3 bases: TGTGCCACCAGCAGAGTGGGGGGGGCAGTCGCCGGGGAGCTGTTTTTT.

This clone is a singleton in its sample. The V and J genes are TRBV11-2 and TRBJ2-3; tentatively, D is TRBD1 (6 bases). Deletions cut 1 base from V and 3 bases from J, with 11 bases between. The germline gives CDR1 SGHAT, CDR2 FQNNGV. The CDR3 has 15 residues. The DNA of the CDR3 is TGTGCCAGCAGCTTAGGGAGAAGGGGGACAGATACGCAGTATTTT. Translating gives CASSLGRRGTDTQYF. Using reference TRBV11-2 and TRBJ2-3 for the parts outside the CDR3, the full variable domain is EAGVAQSPRYKIIEKRQSVAFWCNPISGHATLYWYQQILGQGPKLLIQFQNNGVVDDSQLPKDRFSAERLKGVDSTLKIQPAKLEDSAVYLCASSLGRRGTDTQYFGPGTRLTVL.

The genes are TRBV7-2 and TRBJ2-7, with 7 positions matching TRBD2. Germline lookup yields CDR1 SGHTA and CDR2 FQGNSA. CDR3 length equals 18 residues. J was trimmed by 3 bases and V by 4 bases; bases with no gene match: 18. CDR3 nucleotides: TGTGCCAGCAGCTCCGCCGGATCGGCGGGGGAGGGTTTCTACGAGCAGTACTTC. Protein: CASSSAGSAGEGFYEQYF.

This clone was found a few times. The V call is TRBV7-8, the J call TRBJ2-1; weak D call: TRBD1 (6 bases). The germline CDR1 and CDR2 sequences are SGHVS and FQNEAQ. The ends were cut back, 7 bases at V and 1 base at J, with 17 bases in the middle. CDR3 size: 16 residues. The DNA of the CDR3 is TGTGCCAGCACCTATTTCAGGGGCATATCCTACAATGAGCAGTTCTTC. Amino acid sequence: CASTYFRGISYNEQFF.

This clone came up a few times. V usage is TRBV18 and J usage is TRBJ2-7, with TRBD1 as a possible D gene (6 bases). The germline V gene encodes CDR1 KGHSH and CDR2 LQKENI. V lost 5 bases and J lost 0, with 11 bases in between. The CDR3 covers 14 residues. The CDR3 nucleotides read TGTGCCAGCTCAGCTCCGGGACACTCCTACGAGCAGTACTTC. Translation: CASSAPGHSYEQYF.

The chain joins TRBV15 to TRBJ1-5, with D possibly TRBD1 on 6 matching bases. The V end was cut by 1 base, the J end by 6 bases, with 13 bases between. CDR1 and CDR2 from the germline V gene are LNHNV and YYDKDF (reference sequence). The CDR3 contains 15 residues. CDR3 region: CATSRAGRGSQPQHF. In DNA, the CDR3 is TGTGCCACCAGCAGAGCTGGCAGGGGATCTCAGCCCCAGCATTTT.

On this clone: This sample also contains other DNA sequences that code for the same CDR3. V usage is TRBV6-5 and J usage is TRBJ1-2; TRBD1 agrees at 10 bases. V shed 1 base and J 5 bases; nucleotides not matched to a gene: 7. The V gene's germline CDR1 is MNHEY and CDR2 SVGAGI. The CDR3 is made up of 16 amino acids. CDR3 loop: CASSYLRTGGGYGYTF. The CDR3 nucleotides read TGTGCCAGCAGTTACTTGAGGACAGGGGGAGGATATGGCTACACCTTC.

The J gene is TRBJ2-3, the V gene TRBV5-1, with TRBD2 identical over 8 bases. Trimming cost V 0 bases and J 6 bases; bases outside gene matches: 9. The CDR3 covers 16 residues. In germline, CDR1 is SGHRS, CDR2 YFSETQ. The CDR3 nucleotides are TGCGCCAGCAGCTTGGCGGTAGCGGGGACTGGGGATACGCAGTATTTT. This sequence encodes CASSLAVAGTGDTQYF.

The chain recombines TRBV28 with TRBJ1-2, with a possible D match to TRBD1 (5 bases). V lost 8 bases to trimming and J lost 8 bases, with 9 bases between them. Germline-derived CDR1 and CDR2 are MDHEN and SYDVKM. This CDR3 spans 10 amino acids. As DNA, the CDR3 is TGTGCCAGCTACGGGGGGGGCTACACCTTC. Residues: CASYGGGYTF.

The rearrangement uses TRBV11-2 and TRBJ2-5; D remains ambiguous. CDR3 length: 15 amino acids. V was shortened by 1 base and J by 3 bases, with 12 bases between the two germline ends. Per germline, CDR1 SGHAT and CDR2 FQNNGV. CDR3 residues: CASSLGVSAEETQYF. The CDR3 region has the DNA TGTGCCAGCAGCTTAGGTGTCAGCGCCGAAGAGACCCAGTACTTC.

The chain joins TRBV14 to TRBJ1-2; D unclear. The CDR3 sequence is 13 residues long. Germline CDR1 and CDR2: SGHDN and FVKESK. The ends were cut back, 3 bases at V and 4 bases at J, with 9 bases in the middle. CDR3 bases: TGTGCCAGCAGCCAGGGTCTTTTCTATGGCTACACCTTC. Amino acids: CASSQGLFYGYTF. The whole variable domain, filled in from reference TRBV14 and TRBJ1-2, reads EAGVTQFPSHSVIEKGQTVTLRCDPISGHDNLYWYRRVMGKEIKFLLHFVKESKQDESGMPNNRFLAERTGGTYSTLKVQPAELEDSGVYFCASSQGLFYGYTFGSGTRLTVV.

This clone was seen once. This chain joins TRBV5-8 and TRBJ1-3; D is perhaps TRBD1 (5 bases). The CDR3 is 18 residues long. The V gene lost 4 bases and the J gene lost 1 base, with 21 bases spanning the gap. CDR1 and CDR2 (germline): SGHTS, YDEGEE. CDR3 nucleotide sequence: TGTGCCAGCAGCCGGGGCGGCACAGGACGGCCATCTGGAAACACCATATATTTT. Translation: CASSRGGTGRPSGNTIYF.

The chain joins TRBV19 to TRBJ1-2; maybe TRBD1 (5 bases). The CDR3 sequence is 13 residues long. Looked up from germline, CDR1 is LNHDA and CDR2 is SQIVND (reference sequence). The germline V and J ends were trimmed by 5 bases and 0 bases, with 7 bases remaining between them. The DNA of the CDR3 is TGTGCCAGTAGTCGGACATCTAACTATGGCTACACCTTC. It codes for CASSRTSNYGYTF.

This clone was seen more than once but under ten times. This chain links TRBV19 with TRBJ2-3, with a weak D call TRBD1 (5 bases). Germline CDR1 reads LNHDA; CDR2 reads SQIVND (reference sequence). The CDR3 is made up of 13 amino acids. V gave up 9 bases and J gave up 2 bases, with 12 bases separating them. CDR3 protein: CASHSTVTDTQYF. CDR3 nucleotide sequence: TGTGCCAGCCACTCGACAGTCACAGATACGCAGTATTTT.

V usage is TRBV10-3 and J usage is TRBJ1-3; D not certain. Germline CDR1 is ENHRY and CDR2 is SYGVKD. The CDR3 contains 13 residues. V lost 6 bases, J lost 1 base, and 7 bases lay in between. The CDR3: CAISPKSGNTIYF. Written as DNA, the CDR3 is TGTGCCATCAGCCCAAAGTCTGGAAACACCATATATTTT.

The chain has TRBV5-6 and TRBJ2-2, with 9 bases aligning to TRBD1. The CDR3 is 16 residues long. Germline values: CDR1 SGHDT, CDR2 YYEEEE. V dropped 1 base and J dropped 0; count of bases not matched to a gene: 1. CDR3 sequence: CASSLTGGANTGELFF. CDR3 in DNA: TGTGCCAGCAGCTTGACAGGGGGCGCGAACACCGGGGAGCTGTTTTTT.

V usage is TRBV7-8 and J usage is TRBJ1-5, with D hard to call. Between the trimmed V and J ends, which lost 0 bases and 1 base, there was a span of 7 bases. Germline assignment: CDR1 SGHVS and CDR2 FQNEAQ. The CDR3 is 15 amino acids. As DNA, the CDR3 is TGTGCCAGCAGCTTAGCGCCCGGAAGCAATCAGCCCCAGCATTTT. It is translated as CASSLAPGSNQPQHF.

The chain couples TRBV5-6 to TRBJ2-2; no firm D call. This CDR3 is 17 amino acids long. Trimming removed 1 base from V and 0 bases from J, with 13 bases in between. Germline V gene sequence: CDR1 SGHDT, CDR2 YYEEEE. The CDR3 region is CASSLRVRSPNTGELFF. In DNA form, the CDR3 reads TGTGCCAGCAGCTTGAGAGTTCGGTCCCCGAACACCGGGGAGCTGTTTTTT.

The sample holds a few counts of this clone. V and J are TRBV10-3 and TRBJ1-1; D uncertain. Trimming pared 8 bases from V and 3 bases from J, leaving 10 bases between. The germline CDR1 and CDR2 sequences are ENHRY and SYGVKD. The CDR3 loop spans 12 amino acids. Written as DNA, the CDR3 is TGTGCCATCCGGAAGGGAGACACTGAAGCTTTCTTT. This gives the protein CAIRKGDTEAFF.

The rearrangement uses TRBV5-1 and TRBJ2-1; the D is unclear. The CDR3 consists of 12 residues. From germline, CDR1 is SGHRS and CDR2 YFSETQ. The ends were cut back, 1 base at V and 7 bases at J, with 6 bases in the middle. CDR3 nucleotides: TGCGCCAGCAGCTTGAATAGAAATGAGCAGTTCTTC. This translates into CASSLNRNEQFF.

This clone was counted a few times. V usage is TRBV27 and J usage is TRBJ1-5; TRBD1 might be the D (5 bases). Germline V CDR1 and CDR2: MNHEY, SMNVEV (reference sequence). V lost 6 bases, J lost 0 bases, and 15 bases lay in between. This CDR3 region has 16 residues. CDR3 DNA sequence: TGTGCCAGCAGCCCCCAGCCCAGGGATAGCAATCAGCCCCAGCATTTT. Encoded protein: CASSPQPRDSNQPQHF.

This clone came up once. The rearrangement uses TRBV5-4 and TRBJ2-1; 9 nucleotides match TRBD1. The length of the CDR3 is 16 residues. Germline trimming cut 3 bases from V and 7 bases from J; bases unmatched to any gene: 11. Looked up from germline, CDR1 is SGHNT and CDR2 is YYREEE (reference sequence). The CDR3 nucleotides read TGTGCCAGCAGCTCCGGGACAGGGCGACGGGGTAATGAGCAGTTCTTC. It translates to CASSSGTGRRGNEQFF.